The clone carrying this T cell receptor (beta chain) appeared once. Primers: 60 Vbeta forward and 13 Jbeta reverse. Profiling relied on immunoSEQ multiplex PCR, and the TCRdb table lists in-frame clones only, not all of them. The sample lists roughly 150,000 clones; around 75% were seen once. These data are taken from a study of cytomegalovirus exposure and HLA in healthy donors. This CDR3 has 16 residues. Trimming took off 1 base at V and 0 bases at J, with 11 bases between the two ends. CDR1 is LGHNA and CDR2 is YNFKEQ in the germline V gene. The genes are TRBV4-2 and TRBJ2-3, with D perhaps TRBD2 (5 bases). The clonotype originates from a man between 18 and 29 years old in good health and CMV-seropositive. The sequenced sample was PBMCs. CDR3 sequence (DNA): TGTGCCAGCAGCCAAGTGGTTGGCGGGAGCACAGATACGCAGTATTTT. The encoded protein is CASSQVVGGSTDTQYF.